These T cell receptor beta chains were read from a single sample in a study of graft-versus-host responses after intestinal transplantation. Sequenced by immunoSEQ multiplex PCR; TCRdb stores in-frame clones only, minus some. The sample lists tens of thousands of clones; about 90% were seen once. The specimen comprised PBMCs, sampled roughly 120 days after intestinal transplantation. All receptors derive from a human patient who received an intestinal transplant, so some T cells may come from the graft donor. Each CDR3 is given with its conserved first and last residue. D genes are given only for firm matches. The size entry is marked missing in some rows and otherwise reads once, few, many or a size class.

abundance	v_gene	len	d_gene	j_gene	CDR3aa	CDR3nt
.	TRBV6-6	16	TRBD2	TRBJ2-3	CASSYSELAVSDTQYF	TGTGCCAGCAGTTACTCGGAACTAGCGGTTTCAGATACGCAGTATTTT
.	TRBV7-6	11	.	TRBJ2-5	CASSLQETQYF	TGTGCCAGCAGCTTGCAAGAGACCCAGTACTTC
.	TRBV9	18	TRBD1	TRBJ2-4	CASSVSPGTGQGASIQYF	TGTGCCAGCAGCGTGAGCCCGGGAACGGGGCAGGGGGCAAGCATTCAGTACTTC
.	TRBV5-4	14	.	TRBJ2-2	CASSLLISPGELFF	TGTGCCAGCAGCTTGTTAATCAGTCCCGGGGAGCTGTTTTTT
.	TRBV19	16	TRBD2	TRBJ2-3	CASSIASGGQGDTQYF	TGTGCCAGTAGTATAGCTAGCGGGGGCCAAGGAGATACGCAGTATTTT
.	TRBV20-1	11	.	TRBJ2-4	CSARTENIQYF	TGCAGTGCTAGAACAGAAAACATTCAGTACTTC
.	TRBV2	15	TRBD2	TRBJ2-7	CASSRSGGSSYEQYF	TGTGCCAGCAGTCGCAGCGGGGGAAGCTCCTACGAGCAGTACTTC
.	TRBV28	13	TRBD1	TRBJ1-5	CASTGGENQPQHF	TGTGCCAGCACAGGGGGCGAGAATCAGCCCCAGCATTTT
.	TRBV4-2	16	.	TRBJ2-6	CASSQDQVSGANVLTF	TGTGCCAGCAGCCAAGATCAGGTCTCTGGGGCCAACGTCCTGACTTTC
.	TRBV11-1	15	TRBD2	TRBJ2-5	CASSLTPGRKETQYF	TGTGCCAGCAGCTTAACCCCCGGGAGGAAAGAGACCCAGTACTTC
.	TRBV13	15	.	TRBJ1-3	CASSSGTTLDNTIYF	TGTGCCAGCAGCTCCGGGACTACTCTGGACAACACCATATATTTT
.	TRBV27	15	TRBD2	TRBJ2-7	CASSLRGLARYEQYF	TGTGCCAGCAGTTTGAGGGGACTAGCGCGATACGAGCAGTACTTC
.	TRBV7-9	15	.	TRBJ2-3	CASSLEFSPTDTQYF	TGTGCCAGCAGCCTCGAGTTCTCCCCCACAGATACGCAGTATTTT
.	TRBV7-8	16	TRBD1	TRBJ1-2	CASSLGPGTALRGYTF	TGTGCCAGCAGCTTAGGGCCCGGGACAGCTTTAAGAGGCTACACCTTC
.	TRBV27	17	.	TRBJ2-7	CAKQSIRLAGSSYEQYF	TGTGCCAAGCAGTCCATTCGACTTGCAGGGAGCTCCTACGAGCAGTACTTC
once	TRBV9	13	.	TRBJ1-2	CASSFRQFYGYTF	TGTGCCAGCAGCTTCCGACAGTTCTATGGCTACACCTTC
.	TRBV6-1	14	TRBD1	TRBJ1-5	CASIRQGEDQPQHF	TGTGCCAGTATCCGACAGGGGGAGGATCAGCCCCAGCATTTT
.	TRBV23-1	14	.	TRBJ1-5	CASSQKGENQPQHF	TGCGCCAGCAGTCAAAAAGGGGAGAATCAGCCCCAGCATTTT
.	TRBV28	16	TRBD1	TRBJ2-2	CASSSPGQGDTGELFF	TGTGCCAGCAGTTCTCCGGGACAGGGAGACACCGGGGAGCTGTTTTTT
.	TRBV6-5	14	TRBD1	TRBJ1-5	CASSDPGGGQPQHF	TGTGCCAGCAGTGATCCAGGGGGGGGGCAGCCCCAGCATTTT
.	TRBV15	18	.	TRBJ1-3	CATSRDGLRQTLGNTIYF	TGTGCCACCAGCAGAGATGGCCTGCGACAGACCCTGGGAAACACCATATATTTT
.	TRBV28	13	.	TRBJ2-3	CASSLSGTDTQYF	TGTGCCAGCAGTTTATCGGGCACAGATACGCAGTATTTT
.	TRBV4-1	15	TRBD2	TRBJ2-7	CASSQGTSGGYEQYF	TGCGCCAGCAGCCAAGGGACTAGCGGTGGCTACGAGCAGTACTTC